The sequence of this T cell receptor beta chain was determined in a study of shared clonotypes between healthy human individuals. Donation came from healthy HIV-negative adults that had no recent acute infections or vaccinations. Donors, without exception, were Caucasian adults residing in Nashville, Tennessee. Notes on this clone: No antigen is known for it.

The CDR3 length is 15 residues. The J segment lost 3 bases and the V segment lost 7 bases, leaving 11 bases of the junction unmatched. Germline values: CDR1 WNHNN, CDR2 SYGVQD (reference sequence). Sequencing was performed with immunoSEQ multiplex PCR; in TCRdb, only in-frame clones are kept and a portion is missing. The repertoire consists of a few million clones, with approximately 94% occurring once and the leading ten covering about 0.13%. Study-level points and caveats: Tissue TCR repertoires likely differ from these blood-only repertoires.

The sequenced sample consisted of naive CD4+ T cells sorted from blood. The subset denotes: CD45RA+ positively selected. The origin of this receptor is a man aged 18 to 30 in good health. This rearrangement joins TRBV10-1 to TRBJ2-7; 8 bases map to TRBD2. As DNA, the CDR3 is TGCGCCAGCACCCTCACTCAGCGGGAGAGCTACGAGCAGTACTTC. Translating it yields CASTLTQRESYEQYF.